This TCR beta chain was sequenced in a study of response to subunit inactivated influenza vaccine. Regarding the study as a whole: Few new T cells, the authors suggested, are recruited by each seasonal influenza vaccination.

This CDR3 spans 14 amino acids. Trimming cost V 0 bases and J 1 base, with 6 bases left between them. Germline V gene lookup returns CDR1 LGHNA and CDR2 YNFKEQ. Using its own MiXCR run on the RT-PCR reads, TCRdb lists one record per CDR3 protein. The data show 630,000 or so distinct CDR3 sequences, 15% to 19% seen once. Points on this clonotype: Its target is unknown.

The rearrangement uses TRBV4-2 and TRBJ1-1; no reliable D call. This specimen was PBMCs from blood, taken approximately 13 days after vaccination. This sequence was found in a man aged 45 to 65 who received an inactivated influenza vaccine. The CDR3 DNA sequence: TGTGCCAGCAGCCAAGATACGCGGAACACTGAAGCTTTCTTT. It yields the protein CASSQDTRNTEAFF.